This T cell receptor beta chain was sequenced during a study of CD8 T cells in ankylosing spondylitis (dated by TCRdb to about 2017). At the level of the whole study: The study profiled T cell receptor beta repertoires in healthy donors and ankylosing spondylitis patients to find disease-linked TCR variants. Peripheral blood was sampled, and synovial fluid was also collected from ankylosing spondylitis patients. The full study cohort was made up of approximately 27 ankylosing spondylitis patients and 95 to 130 healthy donors. The study at large found these results: A TCR beta motif of about 8 highly homologous amino acid variants appeared characteristic of blood from ankylosing spondylitis patients. Some of the motif variants had been reported before in the synovial fluid and blood of reactive arthritis patients, a finding that suggests common disease-initiation mechanisms. The disease-linked clones had a CD8+ phenotype and were found at relatively low frequencies in peripheral blood. Significant enrichment of the disease-linked clones was reported in matched synovial fluid samples from ankylosing spondylitis patients.

A remark on this clonotype: The clone's antigen remains unknown. Base quality data are lacking; no much larger clone is found one base away.

V is clipped by 1 base and J by 9 bases, and the sequence between their germline boundaries is 13 bases long. The CDR3 has 13 amino acids, counting the end cysteine and phenylalanine. The kept DNA is CDR3 alone, 39 bases in frame from the first base. The germline V gene specifies SGHRS as CDR1 and YFSETQ as CDR2. For sequencing, an Illumina HiSeq 2500 was employed. Quantitative 5'-RACE with molecular barcodes was used to prepare TCR beta libraries. Regarding the original processing steps: Disease-linked TCR variants were identified with a new computational method built on a probabilistic model of VDJ rearrangement. TCRdb cleaned the public reads at Q25 with fastp, built clones with MiXCR and kept in-frame beta chains. Rows matching on CDR3 protein sequence are summarized as one entry with the most common DNA and genes. The V and J calls were determined by TCRdb, not by the authors. Recorded for this sample are approximately 350,000 distinct CDR3 sequences; about 14% of them occurred a single time. Around 1% of the sample goes to the ten largest clones.

The sample consisted of blood, either unsorted or a sorted T cell fraction (not recorded which). This receptor was taken from a male donor with ankylosing spondylitis or in good health (not recorded which). Recombination linked TRBV5-1 to TRBJ2-5, with the D gene too uncertain to name. The DNA reads as follows: TGCGCCAGCAGCTTGACTCCGAAGGCGGCCCAGTACTTC. Its translation is CASSLTPKAAQYF. The entire variable domain, with the stretches around the CDR3 drawn from the reference TRBV5-1 and TRBJ2-5 proteins, is KAGVTQTPRYLIKTRGQQVTLSCSPISGHRSVSWYQQTPGQGLQFLFEYFSETQRNKGNFPGRFSGRQFSNSRSEMNVSTLELGDSALYLCASSLTPKAAQYFGPGTRLLVL.